The 11 T cell receptor beta chains reported below all come from one sample, sequenced in a study of control samples from healthy donors and cancer patients. Sequencing was performed with immunoSEQ multiplex PCR; in TCRdb, only in-frame clones are kept and a portion is missing. Among more than 85,000 clones listed, about nine tenths were seen once. The sequenced material came from blood. All receptors come from a human donor in good health. The donor label of this sample is uncertain.

This clone was detected a few times. CDR3 protein: CASSPGTESYGYTF. The CDR3 region has the DNA TGCGCCAGCAGCCCCGGGACAGAATCTTATGGCTACACCTTC. J is TRBJ1-2 and V is TRBV5-1; 7 nucleotides align to TRBD1. The CDR3 totals 14 residues. The V segment lost 4 bases and the J segment 5 bases; nucleotides outside the gene matches: 8. CDR1 and CDR2 (germline): SGHRS, YFSETQ.

The chain recombines TRBV24-1 with TRBJ2-3; D uncertain. CDR1 is KGHDR and CDR2 is SFDVKD in the germline V gene. This CDR3 has 12 residues. Trimming cost V 1 base and J 5 bases, with 3 bases left between them. The CDR3 here is CATSDFQDTQYF. CDR3 nucleotide sequence: TGTGCCACCAGTGATTTCCAAGATACGCAGTATTTT.

This sequence joins TRBV30 and TRBJ1-6; perhaps TRBD1 as D (6 bases). The germline V gene encodes CDR1 GTSNPN and CDR2 SVGIG (reference sequence). The CDR3 runs 12 residues. V was shortened by 3 bases and J by 10 bases, with 10 bases between the two germline ends. For the CDR3, the DNA is TGTGCCTGGAGACAACAGGGATCACCCCTCCACTTT. This translates into CAWRQQGSPLHF.

The chain has TRBV12-5 and TRBJ2-7, with a weak D call TRBD1 (5 bases). Germline assignment: CDR1 LGHNT and CDR2 FRNRAP. The CDR3 is made up of 15 amino acids. Trimming left V 2 bases short and J 0 bases short, with 11 bases between. The CDR3 nucleotides are TGTGCTAGTGGTTTGAGTACAGGACGCTCCTACGAGCAGTACTTC. Translated: CASGLSTGRSYEQYF.

V is TRBV5-5 and J is TRBJ1-1; 10 bases match TRBD1. The CDR3 extends over 16 amino acids. Germline CDR1 reads SGHKS; CDR2 reads YYEKEE (reference sequence). The junction had 8 bases not matched to a gene; V was cut back by 2 bases and J by 4 bases. In nucleotides, the CDR3 is TGTGCCAGCAGCTTCCCTTCCGGGACAGGGGCCACTGAAGCTTTCTTT. Translated: CASSFPSGTGATEAFF.

The chain links TRBV5-1 to TRBJ1-1, with D maybe TRBD1 (5 bases). V was pared by 0 bases and J by 5 bases, with 8 bases between. Looked up from germline, CDR1 is SGHRS and CDR2 is YFSETQ. The CDR3 extends over 13 amino acids. The CDR3 sequence is CASSLAGRTEAFF. The CDR3 DNA is TGCGCCAGCAGCTTGGCAGGGCGTACTGAAGCTTTCTTT.

The chain joins TRBV6-5 to TRBJ2-7, with a tentative D call TRBD2 (7 bases). CDR3 length: 14 residues. Per germline, CDR1 MNHEY and CDR2 SVGAGI. V was pared by 4 bases and J by 2 bases, with 12 bases between. CDR3 residues: CASSSQGRAYEQYF. The CDR3 DNA is TGTGCCAGCAGTTCTCAGGGGAGGGCCTACGAGCAGTACTTC.

CDR3 sequence reads: CATGLTGQGYGYTF. The CDR3, as DNA: TGTGCCACCGGACTCACGGGACAGGGCTATGGCTACACCTTC. The chain employs TRBV28 and TRBJ1-2, with 9 nucleotides matching TRBD1. Losses at the gene ends were 10 bases for V and 4 bases for J; bases not matched to a gene: 10. Germline-derived CDR1 and CDR2 are MDHEN and SYDVKM. This CDR3 comprises 14 residues.

The V call is TRBV29-1, the J call TRBJ2-7; D is unclear. Germline loops: CDR1 SQVTM, CDR2 ANQGSEA. The germline V and J ends were trimmed by 4 bases and 1 base, with 11 bases remaining between them. The CDR3 runs to 13 residues. The CDR3 here is CSVVASQSYEQYF. The DNA for the CDR3 is TGCAGCGTTGTGGCCTCACAATCCTACGAGCAGTACTTC.

V is TRBV19 and J is TRBJ2-3; no definite D call. The CDR3 has 14 residues. CDR1 is LNHDA and CDR2 is SQIVND in the germline V gene (reference sequence). Between the trimmed V and J ends, which lost 1 base and 0 bases, there was a span of 5 bases. The CDR3 here is CASSIAASTDTQYF. CDR3 sequence (DNA): TGTGCCAGTAGTATAGCAGCCAGCACAGATACGCAGTATTTT.

This clone was counted a few times. The gene calls are TRBV5-1 and TRBJ2-3; D gene unclear. Germline CDR1 SGHRS, CDR2 YFSETQ. V lost 0 bases and J 0 bases, leaving 2 bases between the germline ends. The CDR3 contains 13 residues. In DNA form, the CDR3 reads TGCGCCAGCAGCTTGGACAGCACAGATACGCAGTATTTT. Translating gives CASSLDSTDTQYF.